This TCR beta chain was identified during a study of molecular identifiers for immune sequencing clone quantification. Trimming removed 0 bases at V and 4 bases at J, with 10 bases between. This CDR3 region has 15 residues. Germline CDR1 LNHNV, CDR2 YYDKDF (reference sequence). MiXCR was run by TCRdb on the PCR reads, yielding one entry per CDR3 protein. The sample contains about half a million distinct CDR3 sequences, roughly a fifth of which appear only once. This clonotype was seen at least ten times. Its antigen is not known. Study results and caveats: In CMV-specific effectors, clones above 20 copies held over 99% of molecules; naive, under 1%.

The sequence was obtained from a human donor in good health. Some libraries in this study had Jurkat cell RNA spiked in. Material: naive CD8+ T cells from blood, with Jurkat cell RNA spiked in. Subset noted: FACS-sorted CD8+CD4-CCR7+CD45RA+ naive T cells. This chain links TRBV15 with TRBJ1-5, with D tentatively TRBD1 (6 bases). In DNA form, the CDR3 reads TGTGCCACCAGCAGAGATCGGGGGGCAAATCAGCCCCAGCATTTT. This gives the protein CATSRDRGANQPQHF. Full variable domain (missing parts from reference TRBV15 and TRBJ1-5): DAMVIQNPRYQVTQFGKPVTLSCSQTLNHNVMYWYQQKSSQAPKLLFHYYDKDFNNEADTPDNFQSRRPNTSFCFLDIRSPGLGDTAMYLCATSRDRGANQPQHFGDGTRLSIL.